The 20 T cell receptor beta chains reported below all come from one sample, sequenced in a study of beta chain features in type 1 diabetes. cDNA synthesis used the whole RNA isolate, giving expressed TCRB sequences. Assay used: immunoSEQ multiplex PCR; TCRdb lists only in-frame clones, some missing. The table shows about 470,000 clones, with 25% to 35% occurring only once. Material: naive CD4+ T cells from blood. The receptors originated from a man in his late teens or twenties in good health.

The genes are TRBV7-2 and TRBJ2-5; D is unresolved. The CDR3 runs 14 residues. Looked up from germline, CDR1 is SGHTA and CDR2 is FQGNSA. V lost 1 base to trimming and J lost 5 bases, with 11 bases between them. The CDR3 DNA sequence: TGTGCCAGCAGCTTAGTCGGATCCAGGGAGACCCAGTACTTC. Translating gives CASSLVGSRETQYF.

The J gene is TRBJ2-7, the V gene TRBV30; 12 bases align to TRBD2. The CDR3 is 13 amino acids. The V gene end was trimmed by 5 bases and the J gene end by 5 bases; junction bases not matched to a gene: 4. CDR1 and CDR2 from the germline V gene are GTSNPN and SVGIG (reference sequence). The CDR3 here is CAWSSGRANEQYF. CDR3 nucleotide sequence: TGTGCCTGGTCTAGCGGGAGGGCCAACGAGCAGTACTTC.

This chain links TRBV15 with TRBJ2-3, with unresolved D. CDR1 and CDR2 (germline): LNHNV, YYDKDF (reference sequence). Trimming took off 5 bases at V and 10 bases at J, with 19 bases between the two ends. The CDR3 loop spans 14 amino acids. The CDR3 is CATSPRPEFDAQYF. CDR3 DNA sequence: TGTGCCACCAGCCCCCGGCCGGAGTTCGATGCGCAGTATTTT.

There are a few counts of this clone. The rearrangement uses TRBV7-3 and TRBJ2-7; TRBD2 matches at 12 bases. The trim removed 4 bases at V and 6 bases at J, leaving 4 bases unmatched. This CDR3 has 14 amino acids. Germline values: CDR1 SGHTA, CDR2 FQGTGA. The CDR3 here is CASSSPGLAGEQYF. CDR3 DNA sequence: TGTGCCAGCAGCTCCCCGGGACTAGCGGGCGAGCAGTACTTC.

The chain joins TRBV29-1 to TRBJ2-1, with D perhaps TRBD2 (6 bases). In germline, CDR1 is SQVTM, CDR2 ANQGSEA. This CDR3 has 11 amino acids. CDR3 sequence: CRGGSYNEQFF. CDR3 DNA: TGCAGGGGGGGCTCCTACAATGAGCAGTTCTTC.

The genes are TRBV5-1 and TRBJ2-5; D call uncertain. V was cut by 4 bases and J by 9 bases, with 16 bases left in between. The CDR3 has 13 amino acids. Germline lookup yields CDR1 SGHRS and CDR2 YFSETQ. The CDR3 DNA reads as TGCGCCAGCAGCATGACGGACCGGGTGGCCCAGTACTTC. Translating it yields CASSMTDRVAQYF.

The chain has TRBV5-1 and TRBJ2-7; D gene uncertain. CDR3 length: 12 residues. CDR1 SGHRS and CDR2 YFSETQ come from the germline V gene. The V and J ends lost 4 bases and 2 bases respectively, with 7 bases between them. As DNA, the CDR3 is TGCGCCAGCAGCACACCAACCTACGAGCAGTACTTC. Protein: CASSTPTYEQYF.

The genes are TRBV7-2 and TRBJ2-7, with D tentatively TRBD1 or TRBD2 (5 bases each). The V end was cut by 1 base, the J end by 0 bases, with 7 bases between. CDR1 and CDR2 (germline): SGHTA, FQGNSA. CDR3 length equals 14 residues. The chain's CDR3 is CASSLDGTSYEQYF. CDR3 in DNA: TGTGCCAGCAGCTTAGACGGGACCTCCTACGAGCAGTACTTC.

This clone was observed a few times. The chain is built from TRBV29-1 and TRBJ1-1, with 11 bases aligning to TRBD1. CDR3 size: 13 residues. CDR1 is SQVTM, CDR2 ANQGSEA, per germline. J was trimmed by 1 base and V by 7 bases; bases with no gene match: 2. The CDR3 spells CSGGQGENTEAFF. CDR3 DNA: TGCAGCGGGGGACAGGGGGAGAACACTGAAGCTTTCTTT.

The chain uses TRBV30 and TRBJ2-1; no clear D gene. CDR1 is GTSNPN, CDR2 SVGIG, per germline (reference sequence). Trimming left V 3 bases short and J 4 bases short, with 7 bases between. The CDR3 sequence is 12 residues long. The CDR3 DNA follows: TGTGCCTGGAGCTGGGTATACAATGAGCAGTTCTTC. Protein sequence: CAWSWVYNEQFF.

The J gene is TRBJ2-2, the V gene TRBV29-1, with 7 bases fitting TRBD1. From germline, CDR1 is SQVTM and CDR2 ANQGSEA. The CDR3 runs 14 residues. The junction had 5 bases not matched to a gene; V was cut back by 3 bases and J by 4 bases. The DNA for the CDR3 is TGCAGCGTTGAGGAGACAGGGACCACCGGGGAGCTGTTTTTT. This gives the protein CSVEETGTTGELFF.

The genes are TRBV9 and TRBJ1-3, with D possibly TRBD1 on 6 matching bases. V was pared by 4 bases and J by 8 bases, with 13 bases between. The length of the CDR3 is 13 residues. Germline CDR1 and CDR2: SGDLS and YYNGEE. DNA for the CDR3: TGTGCCAGCAGCCCACACAGGGCGGACACCATATATTTT. Its protein product is CASSPHRADTIYF.

Points on this clone: Other DNA sequences in the same sample also yield this CDR3. The rearrangement links TRBV7-2 to TRBJ2-3; D gene unclear. This CDR3 has 12 residues. Germline assignment: CDR1 SGHTA and CDR2 FQGNSA. V was cut by 4 bases and J by 0 bases, with 2 bases left in between. The CDR3 sequence is CASSSSTDTQYF. CDR3 DNA sequence: TGTGCCAGCAGCTCGAGCACAGATACGCAGTATTTT.

This clone was counted only a few times. J is TRBJ2-3 and V is TRBV9; 9 bases align to TRBD2. The CDR3 is 17 residues long. Unmatched junction bases numbered 9, after V lost 4 bases and J lost 0 bases. CDR1 is SGDLS, CDR2 YYNGEE, per germline. The CDR3 here is CASSSPSAGGSTDTQYF. As DNA, the CDR3 is TGTGCCAGCAGCTCTCCGTCGGCGGGAGGGAGCACAGATACGCAGTATTTT.

This clone was picked up a small number of times. J is TRBJ2-7 and V is TRBV30; tentative D call: TRBD2 (6 bases). Germline assignment: CDR1 GTSNPN and CDR2 SVGIG (reference sequence). Trimming removed 4 bases from V and 3 bases from J, with 19 bases in between. The CDR3 totals 15 residues. The CDR3 loop is CAWKAFGGVSYEQYF. The CDR3 DNA reads as TGTGCCTGGAAAGCCTTCGGAGGGGTAAGCTACGAGCAGTACTTC.

The chain has TRBV7-9 and TRBJ2-7, with D unresolved. The germline V gene has CDR1 SEHNR and CDR2 FQNEAQ (reference sequence). The CDR3 is made up of 13 amino acids. Trimming stripped 7 bases from V and 2 bases from J, with 12 bases between. CDR3 amino acids: CASKSQATYEQYF. The CDR3 nucleotides read TGTGCCAGCAAATCCCAGGCTACCTACGAGCAGTACTTC.

This chain connects TRBV5-1 to TRBJ2-1; the match to TRBD1 covers 9 bases. The V gene end was trimmed by 3 bases and the J gene end by 8 bases; junction bases not matched to a gene: 3. The CDR3 is made up of 13 amino acids. Germline V gene data show CDR1 as SGHRS and CDR2 as YFSETQ. The CDR3 region is CASSSGQGHEQFF. CDR3 in DNA: TGCGCCAGCAGCTCGGGACAGGGCCATGAGCAGTTCTTC.

In this sample, this clone turned up a few times. The sample holds other DNA sequences that translate to the same CDR3. The chain links TRBV20-1 to TRBJ2-5; D gene ambiguous. The CDR3 contains 11 residues. Deletions cut 0 bases from V and 5 bases from J, with 4 bases between. Per the germline V gene, CDR1 is DFQATT and CDR2 is SNEGSKA (reference sequence). CDR3 amino acids: CSARDRETQYF. Here the CDR3 DNA reads TGCAGTGCTAGAGATCGCGAGACCCAGTACTTC.

V and J are TRBV6-5 and TRBJ2-5; 11 bases fit TRBD2. Germline V lookup: CDR1 MNHEY, CDR2 SVGAGI. V lost 10 bases to trimming and J lost 2 bases; unmatched junction nucleotides: 9. CDR3 length equals 15 residues. CDR3 residues: CAISQTSGMQETQYF. CDR3 in DNA: TGTGCCATCAGCCAGACTAGCGGGATGCAAGAGACCCAGTACTTC.

This clone was detected only a few times. V and J are TRBV2 and TRBJ2-1; 13 nucleotides match TRBD2. The CDR3 has 16 residues. CDR1 and CDR2 (germline): SNHLY, FYNNEI. V lost 7 bases, J lost 9 bases, and 12 bases stayed unmatched. The DNA of the CDR3 is TGTGCCAGCACGAGGACTAGCGGGAGTGAACTCGCTGAGCAGTTCTTC. Its translation: CASTRTSGSELAEQFF.